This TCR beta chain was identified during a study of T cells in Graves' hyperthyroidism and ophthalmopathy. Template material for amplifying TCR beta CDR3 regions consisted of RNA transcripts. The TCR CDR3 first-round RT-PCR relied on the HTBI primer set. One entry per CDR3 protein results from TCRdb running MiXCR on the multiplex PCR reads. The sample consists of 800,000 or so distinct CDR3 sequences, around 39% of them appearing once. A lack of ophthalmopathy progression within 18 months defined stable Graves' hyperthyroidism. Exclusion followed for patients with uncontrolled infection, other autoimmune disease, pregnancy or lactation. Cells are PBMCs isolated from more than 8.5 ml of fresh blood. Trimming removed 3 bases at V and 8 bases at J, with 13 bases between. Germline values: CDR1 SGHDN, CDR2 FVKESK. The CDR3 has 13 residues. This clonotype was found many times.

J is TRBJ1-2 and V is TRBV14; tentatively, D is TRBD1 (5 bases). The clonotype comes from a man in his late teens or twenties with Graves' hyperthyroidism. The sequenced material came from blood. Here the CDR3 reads CASSQQGPFGYTF. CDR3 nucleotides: TGTGCCAGCAGCCAGCAGGGTCCCTTCGGCTACACCTTC.